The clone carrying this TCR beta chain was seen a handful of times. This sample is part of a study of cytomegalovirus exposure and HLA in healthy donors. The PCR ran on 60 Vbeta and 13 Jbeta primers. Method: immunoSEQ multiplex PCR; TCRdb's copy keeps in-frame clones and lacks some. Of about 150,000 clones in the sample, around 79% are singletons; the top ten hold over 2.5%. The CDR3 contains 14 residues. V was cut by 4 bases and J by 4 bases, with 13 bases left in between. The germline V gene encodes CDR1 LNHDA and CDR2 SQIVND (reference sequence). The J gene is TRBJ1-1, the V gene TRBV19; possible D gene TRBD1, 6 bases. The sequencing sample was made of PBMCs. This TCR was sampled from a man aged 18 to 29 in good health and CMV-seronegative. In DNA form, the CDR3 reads TGTGCCAGTAGTACTATCAGGGGAGCCACTGAAGCTTTCTTT. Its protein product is CASSTIRGATEAFF.